What follows are 4 T cell receptor beta chains derived from one specimen sequenced in a study of molecular identifiers for immune sequencing clone quantification. One entry per CDR3 protein results from TCRdb running MiXCR on the PCR reads. The sample records around 460,000 distinct CDR3 sequences, around 25% being singletons. The source material was naive CD8+ T cells from blood, with Jurkat cell RNA spiked in. As to subset: FACS-sorted CD8+CD4-CCR7+CD45RA+ naive T cells. The receptors here all came from a human donor in good health. Some libraries in this study had Jurkat cell RNA spiked in.

This clonotype was picked up a small number of times. The CDR3 here is CASSLSPGRTEAFF. The CDR3 DNA is TGTGCCAGCAGTTTATCCCCTGGGCGCACTGAAGCTTTCTTT. This chain connects TRBV27 to TRBJ1-1; D ambiguous. Germline V gene lookup returns CDR1 MNHEY and CDR2 SMNVEV (reference sequence). The CDR3 has 14 amino acids. V shed 0 bases and J shed 4 bases, with 9 bases lying between them.

This clonotype has a handful of counts. The gene calls are TRBV3-1 and TRBJ2-2, with D perhaps given as TRBD1 or TRBD2 (7 bases each). The V end lost 1 base, the J end lost 2 bases, and 14 bases lay between the germline ends. This CDR3 comprises 17 residues. Germline V gives CDR1 LGHDT, CDR2 YNNKEL (reference sequence). CDR3 amino acids: CASSQVGGTENTGELFF. CDR3 DNA: TGTGCCAGCAGCCAAGTGGGGGGGACAGAAAACACCGGGGAGCTGTTTTTT.

This chain connects TRBV12-3 or TRBV12-4 to TRBJ1-4; no reliable D call. Trimming shortened V by 1 base and J by 0 bases, and 9 bases separated the two germline ends. The CDR3 contains 16 residues. CDR3: CASSLGPDTTNEKLFF. Written as DNA, the CDR3 is TGTGCCAGCAGTTTAGGTCCTGATACAACTAATGAAAAACTGTTTTTT.

The V and J genes are TRBV5-6 and TRBJ2-1; 12 bases map to TRBD2. Germline lookup yields CDR1 SGHDT and CDR2 YYEEEE. Trimming removed 4 bases from V and 2 bases from J; junction bases left unmatched: 4. The CDR3 consists of 16 residues. CDR3 amino acids: CASSDGLAGTYNEQFF. DNA for the CDR3: TGTGCCAGCAGCGATGGACTAGCGGGGACCTACAATGAGCAGTTCTTC.